These 27 T cell receptor beta chains were sequenced from one sample in a study of T cells in localized non-small cell lung cancer. The repertoire was sequenced with immunoSEQ multiplex PCR; TCRdb's copy has only in-frame clones and lacks some. Of about a thousand clones listed, under 25% are singletons. Material: normal lung tissue next to the tumor, obtained before any cancer treatment. The source is a woman aged 35 to 70 with stage III lung adenocarcinoma.

The chain is built from TRBV6-8 and TRBJ1-4; D is perhaps TRBD1 (5 bases). The CDR3 sequence is 15 residues long. Trimming removed 6 bases at V and 4 bases at J, with 15 bases between. Germline V gives CDR1 MNHGY, CDR2 SAAAGT. CDR3 amino acids: CASRTWGTGNEKLFF. The CDR3 DNA reads as TGTGCCAGCAGAACCTGGGGGACGGGTAATGAAAAACTGTTTTTT.

The chain carries TRBV28 and TRBJ2-1; 12 bases are a match to TRBD2. CDR3 length equals 13 residues. Trimming took 6 bases from V and 12 from J; bases not matched to a gene: 6. CDR1 is MDHEN, CDR2 SYDVKM, per germline. The CDR3 reads CASRPSGRARQFF. In DNA form, the CDR3 reads TGTGCCAGCAGGCCTAGCGGGAGGGCCAGGCAGTTCTTC. The entire variable domain, with the rest obtained from reference TRBV28 and TRBJ2-1, is as follows: DVKVTQSSRYLVKRTGEKVFLECVQDMDHENMFWYRQDPGLGLRLIYFSYDVKMKEKGDIPEGYSVSREKKERFSLILESASTNQTSMYLCASRPSGRARQFFGPGTRLTVL.

The V and J genes are TRBV11-3 and TRBJ1-4, with 9 bases aligning to TRBD1. V dropped 0 bases and J dropped 0; count of bases not matched to a gene: 11. This CDR3 has 20 amino acids. CDR1 SGHNT and CDR2 YENEEA come from the germline V gene. CDR3 sequence (DNA): TGTGCCAGCAGCTTAGAACAGGGGGCGGATGTGGGTGCAACTAATGAAAAACTGTTTTTT. Translating it yields CASSLEQGADVGATNEKLFF. Full variable domain (rest looked up from reference TRBV11-3 and TRBJ1-4): EAGVVQSPRYKIIEKKQPVAFWCNPISGHNTLYWYLQNLGQGPELLIRYENEEAVDDSQLPKDRFSAERLKGVDSTLKIQPAELGDSAVYLCASSLEQGADVGATNEKLFFGSGTQLSVL.

The chain uses TRBV11-3 and TRBJ1-1; 9 positions agree with TRBD1. The germline V gene has CDR1 SGHNT and CDR2 YENEEA. This CDR3 is built from 18 residues. J was trimmed by 5 bases and V by 3 bases; bases with no gene match: 16. The CDR3 DNA is TGTGCCAGCAGCTTCAACAGGGGGCCGGGGGACTTTTATACTGAAGCTTTCTTT. Translating gives CASSFNRGPGDFYTEAFF.

This clone is labeled large. V gene TRBV12-5 combines with J gene TRBJ1-1; no definite D call. The CDR3 consists of 12 residues. Trimming took off 1 base at V and 5 bases at J, with 5 bases between the two ends. Germline CDR1 reads LGHNT; CDR2 reads FRNRAP. The CDR3 reads CASGLEGTEAFF. CDR3 nucleotide sequence: TGTGCTAGTGGTTTGGAGGGAACTGAAGCTTTCTTT.

This chain connects TRBV19 to TRBJ2-5; the D call may be TRBD1 or TRBD2 (5 bases each). Germline CDR1 and CDR2: LNHDA and SQIVND (reference sequence). This CDR3 is 13 amino acids long. V lost 6 bases to trimming and J lost 9 bases, with 17 bases between them. The CDR3 region has the DNA TGTGCCAGTAGGATGACAGACTCAGCGGCCCAGTACTTC. Translation gives CASRMTDSAAQYF.

There are a few counts of this clone. The chain recombines TRBV19 with TRBJ2-1; either TRBD1 or TRBD2 may fit D (5 bases each). The CDR3 extends over 14 amino acids. Germline CDR1 and CDR2: LNHDA and SQIVND (reference sequence). Between the trimmed V and J ends, which lost 6 bases and 6 bases, there was a span of 15 bases. The CDR3 sequence: CASRGGTNPNEQFF. CDR3 in DNA: TGTGCCAGTAGAGGTGGGACCAACCCCAATGAGCAGTTCTTC.

This clone is classed as medium-sized. One end of the junction is discordant with germline, which a read error may explain. The chain has TRBV6-8 and TRBJ1-4; D unresolved. The CDR3 has 13 residues. Germline assignment: CDR1 MNHGY and CDR2 SAAAGT. In DNA, the CDR3 is TGTGCCATCAGTGGAGGGACTAATGAAAAACTGTTTTTT. Its translation: CAISGGTNEKLFF.

Concerning this clone itself: Because it lacks the conserved phenylalanine or tryptophan at the end, this CDR3 is likely a read error. It is unclear where the CDR3 begins or ends on the DNA, so no DNA is shown, and the CDR3 is as TCRdb lists it. The genes are TRBV25-1 and TRBJ2-7; TRBD2, the table's D call, lacks a check against the DNA. Germline lookup yields CDR1 MGHDK and CDR2 SYGVNS. The CDR3 totals 12 residues, both ends included. The CDR3 spells CASSGTGTSRAL.

This clone was found a few times. In nucleotides, the CDR3 is TGTGCCACGGCAGGGAATGGAAACACCATATATTTT. Its protein is CATAGNGNTIYF. The chain employs TRBV19 and TRBJ1-3, with D possibly TRBD1 on 5 matching bases. CDR1 and CDR2 (germline): LNHDA, SQIVND (reference sequence). V gave up 10 bases and J gave up 3 bases, with 10 bases separating them. The CDR3 has 12 amino acids.

In its sample, this clone ranks as medium-sized (0.01 to 0.1%). The genes are TRBV6-8 and TRBJ2-7, with TRBD1 as a possible D gene (5 bases). The CDR3 contains 15 residues. Germline CDR1 and CDR2: MNHGY and SAAAGT. The germline V and J ends were trimmed by 0 bases and 7 bases, with 16 bases remaining between them. The CDR3 bases are TGTGCCAGCAGTTACTCGATACCGGCAGGGTGGGAGCAGTACTTC. Translated: CASSYSIPAGWEQYF.

This clone is large in the sample. The rearrangement joins TRBV4-1 to TRBJ2-7; 10 bases are a match to TRBD2. The germline V gene has CDR1 MGHRA and CDR2 YSYEKL. The ends lost 3 bases at V and 4 bases at J; junction bases unmatched: 9. There are 16 residues in the CDR3. DNA for the CDR3: TGCGCCAGCAGCCAGGGGCGAGCGGGGGGGCGGTACGAGCAGTACTTC. It yields the protein CASSQGRAGGRYEQYF.

The chain carries TRBV11-3 and TRBJ2-5; D might be TRBD1 or TRBD2, each matching 5 bases. Per germline, CDR1 SGHNT and CDR2 YENEEA. Trimming stripped 3 bases from V and 6 bases from J, with 17 bases between. The CDR3 has 15 residues. DNA for the CDR3: TGTGCCAGCAGCTTGGAAACGGGACCCTGGAAGACCCAGTACTTC. Its translation: CASSLETGPWKTQYF.

V is TRBV7-2 and J is TRBJ1-1; 7 nucleotides align to TRBD1. V dropped 5 bases and J dropped 5; count of bases not matched to a gene: 5. Germline assignment: CDR1 SGHTA and CDR2 FQGNSA. The CDR3 totals 13 residues. The CDR3 loop reads CASSPSTGTEAFF. CDR3 in DNA: TGTGCCAGCAGCCCCTCGACAGGGACTGAAGCTTTCTTT.

The V call is TRBV29-1, the J call TRBJ2-1; 16 bases fit TRBD2. The CDR3 sequence is 17 residues long. Per germline, CDR1 SQVTM and CDR2 ANQGSEA. V shed 7 bases and J 5 bases; nucleotides not matched to a gene: 11. The CDR3 here is CSARGLAGGPGNNEQFF. In DNA, the CDR3 is TGCAGCGCCCGGGGACTAGCGGGAGGGCCGGGGAACAATGAGCAGTTCTTC.

In DNA, the CDR3 is TGCGCCAGCAGCTTCAACCCATCAGGACAGGGCTATGGCTACACCTTC. It is translated as CASSFNPSGQGYGYTF. The chain recombines TRBV5-1 with TRBJ1-2; 8 nucleotides match TRBD1. The V segment lost 2 bases and the J segment 4 bases; nucleotides outside the gene matches: 10. This CDR3 spans 16 amino acids. Germline V CDR1 and CDR2: SGHRS, YFSETQ.

This clone has only a few counts. The genes are TRBV6-8 and TRBJ2-7; maybe TRBD2 (5 bases). The CDR3 is made up of 16 amino acids. CDR1 is MNHGY and CDR2 is SAAAGT in the germline V gene. Here the CDR3 DNA reads TGTGCTCTACAGACCCCGTCCGGGCGGGCCCGCTACGAGCAGTACTTC. Translation: CALQTPSGRARYEQYF.

By share, this clone ranks as large. The J gene is TRBJ2-1, the V gene TRBV6-8; the D gene is possibly TRBD2 (5 bases). V gave up 5 bases and J gave up 2 bases, with 19 bases separating them. The length of the CDR3 is 17 residues. Per germline, CDR1 MNHGY and CDR2 SAAAGT. In DNA, the CDR3 is TGTGCCAGCAGTCCCGTGTCGTGGAGGCCCACCTACAATGAGCAGTTCTTC. Translated, it gives CASSPVSWRPTYNEQFF.

The V gene is TRBV5-1, the J gene TRBJ2-7, with 10 positions matching TRBD2. Trimming removed 0 bases from V and 4 bases from J; junction bases left unmatched: 7. This CDR3 has 16 amino acids. The germline gives CDR1 SGHRS, CDR2 YFSETQ. The DNA of the CDR3 is TGCGCCAGCAGCTTGGGCCTAAGCGGGAGGGATTACGAGCAGTACTTC. Residues: CASSLGLSGRDYEQYF.

The J gene is TRBJ2-1, the V gene TRBV9, with D uncertain. The CDR3 has 16 amino acids. CDR1 and CDR2 (germline): SGDLS, YYNGEE. Trimming took off 2 bases at V and 4 bases at J, with 16 bases between the two ends. The DNA for the CDR3 is TGTGCCAGCAGCGTTTCAGCACCGGGCACGTACAATGAGCAGTTCTTC. It codes for CASSVSAPGTYNEQFF.

This clone turned up a few times. The rearrangement links TRBV30 to TRBJ1-1; D is ambiguous. This CDR3 comprises 12 residues. Trimming cost V 2 bases and J 3 bases, with 7 bases left between them. Per germline, CDR1 GTSNPN and CDR2 SVGIG (reference sequence). The CDR3 DNA reads as TGTGCCTGGAGTCGCGACGACACTGAAGCTTTCTTT. This encodes CAWSRDDTEAFF.

This clone appeared a few times. The chain carries TRBV30 and TRBJ1-3; TRBD1 agrees at 8 bases. The ends lost 8 bases at V and 3 bases at J; junction bases unmatched: 15. CDR1 is GTSNPN and CDR2 is SVGIG in the germline V gene (reference sequence). The CDR3 is 16 residues long. In nucleotides, the CDR3 is TGTGCCACGACCCGACAGGGGAGGTCAGGTGGAAACACCATATATTTT. Its translation is CATTRQGRSGGNTIYF.

This clone has more than one count but fewer than ten. The chain uses TRBV11-3 and TRBJ2-5; 7 nucleotides align to TRBD1. J gave up 1 base and V 2 bases, and 10 bases lay outside the gene matches. The germline CDR1 and CDR2 sequences are SGHNT and YENEEA. The CDR3 is made up of 17 amino acids. The CDR3 reads CASSLYGPWDSQETQYF. The CDR3 coding sequence is TGTGCCAGCAGCTTATATGGGCCTTGGGACAGCCAAGAGACCCAGTACTTC.

By sample share, this clone is large (0.1 to 1%). The chain joins TRBV6-8 to TRBJ1-5; a possible D gene is TRBD1 (5 bases). Trimming left V 4 bases short and J 3 bases short, with 16 bases between. The CDR3 is 16 amino acids. The germline gives CDR1 MNHGY, CDR2 SAAAGT. CDR3 loop: CASSWGGGSANQPQHF. In nucleotides, the CDR3 is TGTGCCAGCAGTTGGGGTGGGGGGTCAGCCAATCAGCCCCAGCATTTT.

In this sample, this clone turned up a few times. This rearrangement joins TRBV29-1 to TRBJ1-1; TRBD1 might be the D (6 bases). The germline V and J ends were trimmed by 4 bases and 6 bases, with 21 bases remaining between them. This CDR3 has 15 amino acids. Per the germline V gene, CDR1 is SQVTM and CDR2 is ANQGSEA. The CDR3 DNA follows: TGCAGCGTTGTAAAGGGAACAACAGGGATAGCTGAAGCTTTCTTT. Protein: CSVVKGTTGIAEAFF.

The sample holds one count of this clone. The V gene is TRBV19, the J gene TRBJ2-6; D uncertain. The CDR3 has 13 residues. CDR1 and CDR2 from the germline V gene are LNHDA and SQIVND (reference sequence). V was trimmed by 8 bases and J by 0 bases, leaving 5 bases between them. The CDR3 sequence is CASLSSGANVLTF. In DNA, the CDR3 is TGTGCCAGTCTCAGCTCTGGGGCCAACGTCCTGACTTTC. Based on the CDR3 plus reference TRBV19 and TRBJ2-6, the full variable domain is DGGITQSPKYLFRKEGQNVTLSCEQNLNHDAMYWYRQDPGQGLRLIYYSQIVNDFQKGDIAEGYSVSREKKESFPLTVTSAQKNPTAFYLCASLSSGANVLTFGAGSRLTVL.

This clone was detected a few times. J is TRBJ1-1 and V is TRBV6-8; 8 nucleotides match TRBD1. V trimming: 5 bases; J trimming: 6 bases; junction bases outside the gene matches: 8. The CDR3 length is 14 residues. Germline V gene sequence: CDR1 MNHGY, CDR2 SAAAGT. The CDR3 sequence is CASSDGQGAAEAFF. In DNA, the CDR3 is TGTGCCAGCAGTGACGGACAGGGAGCAGCTGAAGCTTTCTTT.